This paragraph covers one T cell receptor beta chain sequence. Its antigen is currently unknown. TCR libraries were built in bulk with a published protocol and specific TCR primers. From the PCR reads, TCRdb called clonotypes with MiXCR, one entry per CDR3 protein. The table includes 600,000 to 650,000 distinct CDR3 sequences, just under 20% detected once. The data belong to a study of molecular identifiers for immune sequencing clone quantification. Study findings and constraints: Sizes of clones that are highly expanded could be underestimated (if identical TCR molecules share a barcode). Clones that had above 20 RNA copies took up over 97% of effector molecules but under 1% in naive cells.

RNA fractions of 10%, 30% or 50% and roughly 19,000 to 1,000,000 sorted cells were the source of naive CD8 libraries. CDR1 and CDR2 from the germline V gene are SEHNR and FQNEAQ (reference sequence). Trimming stripped 9 bases from V and 11 bases from J, with 19 bases between. The CDR3 contains 12 residues. The sequence was collected from a human donor in good health. Some libraries in this study had Jurkat cell RNA spiked in. Input material: naive CD8+ T cells from blood, with Jurkat cell RNA spiked in. Subset noted: FACS-sorted CD8+CD4-CCR7+CD45RA+ naive T cells. The chain carries TRBV7-9 and TRBJ1-1, with D possibly being TRBD1 (5 bases). Here the CDR3 DNA reads TGTGCCAGTACCTTCGGGGGGTCCTTGGCTTTCTTT. Its protein is CASTFGGSLAFF.